The 30 T cell receptor beta chains below come from one sample, sequenced in a study of blood T cell repertoires in COVID-19. Some clones are missing from TCRdb's copy, which holds only in-frame ones; the method was immunoSEQ multiplex PCR. The table includes about 220,000 clones, around 81% detected once. Specimen: peripheral blood. The receptors derive from a woman younger than 45 who had recovered from COVID-19.

V and J are TRBV4-1 and TRBJ2-3; perhaps TRBD2 as D (6 bases). CDR1 is MGHRA and CDR2 is YSYEKL in the germline V gene. The CDR3 length is 16 residues. Trimming removed 0 bases at V and 0 bases at J, with 10 bases between. Written as DNA, the CDR3 is TGCGCCAGCAGCCAAGATGGAGGGACTAGCACAGATACGCAGTATTTT. It specifies CASSQDGGTSTDTQYF.

The genes are TRBV6-6 and TRBJ2-5; weak D call: TRBD1 (5 bases). This CDR3 has 16 amino acids. The V end lost 6 bases, the J end lost 2 bases, and 19 bases lay between the germline ends. Per germline, CDR1 MNHNY and CDR2 SVGAGI (reference sequence). CDR3 nucleotide sequence: TGTGCCAGCAGCGTTTTTCCCCGGACACTGCAAGAGACCCAGTACTTC. Its translation: CASSVFPRTLQETQYF.

This sequence joins TRBV7-2 and TRBJ2-7; a possible D gene is TRBD1 (6 bases). Trimming cost V 1 base and J 3 bases, with 16 bases left between them. This CDR3 has 16 amino acids. Germline lookup yields CDR1 SGHTA and CDR2 FQGNSA. CDR3: CASSLGSPGDIYEQYF. DNA for the CDR3: TGTGCCAGCAGCTTAGGGTCCCCCGGGGACATCTACGAGCAGTACTTC.

V is TRBV4-1 and J is TRBJ1-6, with 7 bases aligning to TRBD1. The CDR3 covers 14 residues. The V gene end was trimmed by 9 bases and the J gene end by 8 bases; junction bases not matched to a gene: 10. In germline, CDR1 is MGHRA, CDR2 YSYEKL. DNA of the CDR3: TGCGCCAGTCAGAACAGGGGACCCTATTCACCCCTCCACTTT. Residues: CASQNRGPYSPLHF.

The chain employs TRBV5-1 and TRBJ2-2, with 11 nucleotides matching TRBD2. Germline V gene data show CDR1 as SGHRS and CDR2 as YFSETQ. After removal of 7 bases from V and 10 bases from J, the junction contained 12 bases not matched to a gene. The CDR3 extends over 15 amino acids. CDR3 protein: CASLSPTSGKMELFF. The CDR3 nucleotides read TGCGCCAGCTTAAGTCCGACTAGCGGGAAAATGGAGCTGTTTTTT.

The gene calls are TRBV10-3 and TRBJ2-1, with 8 bases matching TRBD2. The CDR3 runs 12 residues. Germline CDR1 is ENHRY and CDR2 is SYGVKD. Germline trimming cut 6 bases from V and 6 bases from J; bases unmatched to any gene: 1. CDR3 sequence reads: CAISGGGNEQFF. CDR3 nucleotide sequence: TGTGCCATCAGCGGGGGGGGCAATGAGCAGTTCTTC.

The chain joins TRBV19 to TRBJ1-1; no clear D. The CDR3 runs to 12 residues. Deletions cut 2 bases from V and 8 bases from J, with 9 bases between. CDR1 is LNHDA, CDR2 SQIVND, per germline (reference sequence). The CDR3 here is CASSISALEAFF. CDR3 coding DNA: TGTGCCAGTAGTATATCCGCGTTGGAAGCTTTCTTT.

The chain joins TRBV10-3 to TRBJ2-1; 9 bases fit TRBD1. Germline V gene data show CDR1 as ENHRY and CDR2 as SYGVKD. The CDR3 covers 15 residues. V dropped 11 bases and J dropped 8; count of bases not matched to a gene: 16. The CDR3 here is CAACPGQGLSDEQFF. For the CDR3, the DNA is TGTGCCGCGTGCCCGGGACAGGGTTTGAGCGATGAGCAGTTCTTC.

The V call is TRBV5-1, the J call TRBJ2-1; the match to TRBD2 covers 9 bases. The germline V gene encodes CDR1 SGHRS and CDR2 YFSETQ. The V and J ends lost 2 bases and 6 bases, in that order; junction bases with no gene match: 6. This CDR3 spans 15 amino acids. The CDR3 DNA reads TGCGCCAGCAGCTTCTTAGCGGGAGAAGTCAATGAGCAGTTCTTC. It yields the protein CASSFLAGEVNEQFF.

This chain joins TRBV28 and TRBJ2-1; 8 bases match TRBD1. CDR1 is MDHEN, CDR2 SYDVKM, per germline. After removal of 6 bases from V and 9 bases from J, the junction contained 16 bases not matched to a gene. The CDR3 runs to 16 residues. CDR3 sequence: CASSPTGQGIATEQFF. The CDR3 DNA is TGTGCCAGCAGCCCCACTGGACAGGGTATAGCAACTGAGCAGTTCTTC.

V usage is TRBV5-1 and J usage is TRBJ2-7; TRBD1 agrees at 10 bases. The germline V gene encodes CDR1 SGHRS and CDR2 YFSETQ. V lost 5 bases, J lost 2 bases, and 7 bases stayed unmatched. The CDR3 contains 15 residues. Written as DNA, the CDR3 is TGCGCCAGCAGTCCCGGGACAGGGGTCACCTACGAGCAGTACTTC. It specifies CASSPGTGVTYEQYF. Looking up the rest from reference TRBV5-1 and TRBJ2-7 gives the full variable domain: KAGVTQTPRYLIKTRGQQVTLSCSPISGHRSVSWYQQTPGQGLQFLFEYFSETQRNKGNFPGRFSGRQFSNSRSEMNVSTLELGDSALYLCASSPGTGVTYEQYFGPGTRLTVT.

The rearrangement uses TRBV15 and TRBJ2-5; no reliable D call. Trimming stripped 0 bases from V and 2 bases from J, with 10 bases between. This CDR3 has 15 amino acids. Germline V gives CDR1 LNHNV, CDR2 YYDKDF (reference sequence). DNA of the CDR3: TGTGCCACCAGCAGAGATCCCCAACAACAAGAGACCCAGTACTTC. Amino acids: CATSRDPQQQETQYF.

The genes are TRBV7-9 and TRBJ1-2; D not certain. CDR1 and CDR2 (germline): SEHNR, FQNEAQ (reference sequence). V lost 7 bases and J lost 5, with 17 bases in between. This CDR3 is built from 14 residues. The CDR3 spells CASILAGYGYGYTF. The DNA of the CDR3 is TGTGCCAGCATCCTCGCGGGGTACGGGTATGGCTACACCTTC.

The chain joins TRBV3-1 (or the pseudogene TRBV3-2) to TRBJ1-5; no clear D gene. The germline V and J ends were trimmed by 0 bases and 4 bases, with 7 bases remaining between them. The V gene's germline CDR1 is LGHDT and CDR2 YNNKEL (reference sequence). The CDR3 extends over 14 amino acids. The CDR3 sequence is CASSQDLQNQPQHF. The CDR3 nucleotides are TGTGCCAGCAGCCAAGATCTGCAGAATCAGCCCCAGCATTTT.

V usage is TRBV6-5 and J usage is TRBJ2-1, with unresolved D. Trimming left V 0 bases short and J 0 bases short, with 3 bases between. The germline V gene has CDR1 MNHEY and CDR2 SVGAGI. There are 14 residues in the CDR3. As DNA, the CDR3 is TGTGCCAGCAGTTACTCCCACTCCTACAATGAGCAGTTCTTC. Its translation: CASSYSHSYNEQFF.

The chain employs TRBV2 and TRBJ1-1; 8 bases fit TRBD1. Germline loops: CDR1 SNHLY, CDR2 FYNNEI. CDR3 size: 14 residues. The junction had 5 bases not matched to a gene; V was cut back by 5 bases and J by 3 bases. The CDR3 loop reads CASSFTGGDTEAFF. CDR3 DNA: TGTGCCAGCAGTTTCACAGGGGGGGACACTGAAGCTTTCTTT.

The chain recombines TRBV19 with TRBJ1-2; no clear D gene. V lost 4 bases and J lost 8, with 8 bases in between. This CDR3 contains 11 residues. Germline V gene sequence: CDR1 LNHDA, CDR2 SQIVND (reference sequence). Written as DNA, the CDR3 is TGTGCCAGTAGTAGAGGCCTAGGCTACACCTTC. Amino acid sequence: CASSRGLGYTF.

V usage is TRBV3-1 (or the pseudogene TRBV3-2) and J usage is TRBJ2-7; 12 bases are a match to TRBD2. The CDR3 is made up of 15 amino acids. V was clipped by 4 bases and J by 5 bases; unmatched bases: 6. Looked up from germline, CDR1 is LGHDT and CDR2 is YNNKEL (reference sequence). CDR3 DNA sequence: TGTGCCAGCAGCCCTACGACTAGCGGGAGAAACGAGCAGTACTTC. This gives the protein CASSPTTSGRNEQYF.

The rearrangement joins TRBV6-5 to TRBJ1-5, with D unclear. CDR1 and CDR2 (germline): MNHEY, SVGAGI. This CDR3 is built from 14 residues. V was clipped by 8 bases and J by 1 base, with 12 bases between them. CDR3 nucleotide sequence: TGTGCCAGCCGAACGAGGCTGAGCAATCAGCCCCAGCATTTT. It is translated as CASRTRLSNQPQHF.

The CDR3 here is CASSLIGQGMNTEAFF. Written as DNA, the CDR3 is TGTGCCAGCAGCTTAATTGGGCAGGGGATGAACACTGAAGCTTTCTTT. The gene calls are TRBV7-3 and TRBJ1-1; D is possibly TRBD1 (6 bases). Trimming pared 1 base from V and 0 bases from J, leaving 12 bases between. Per the germline V gene, CDR1 is SGHTA and CDR2 is FQGTGA. The CDR3 runs to 16 residues.

The V gene is TRBV5-1, the J gene TRBJ2-5; D call uncertain. CDR3 length: 14 amino acids. The V gene's germline CDR1 is SGHRS and CDR2 YFSETQ. The germline V and J ends were trimmed by 4 bases and 3 bases, with 13 bases remaining between them. This CDR3 is CASSARSEKETQYF. The CDR3 DNA sequence: TGCGCCAGCAGCGCCCGGAGCGAGAAAGAGACCCAGTACTTC.

This clone has just one count. The chain has TRBV3-1 (or the pseudogene TRBV3-2) and TRBJ2-5; D might be TRBD1 (6 bases). CDR3 length: 14 amino acids. Germline values: CDR1 LGHDT, CDR2 YNNKEL (reference sequence). V lost 4 bases and J lost 2, with 11 bases in between. The CDR3 DNA sequence: TGTGCCAGCAGCCCCTTAGGGGGACAAGAGACCCAGTACTTC. This gives the protein CASSPLGGQETQYF.

The rearrangement joins TRBV10-3 to TRBJ2-1; tentatively, D is TRBD1 (6 bases). The CDR3 spans 14 residues. V shed 3 bases and J shed 5 bases, with 11 bases lying between them. Germline loops: CDR1 ENHRY, CDR2 SYGVKD. CDR3 sequence (DNA): TGTGCCATCAGTGAAAGGGGACACCACAATGAGCAGTTCTTC. Its translation: CAISERGHHNEQFF.

V gene TRBV19 combines with J gene TRBJ2-3; a weak D match, TRBD1 (5 bases). Per the germline V gene, CDR1 is LNHDA and CDR2 is SQIVND (reference sequence). There are 15 residues in the CDR3. Between the trimmed V and J ends, which lost 7 bases and 4 bases, there was a span of 18 bases. For the CDR3, the DNA is TGTGCCAGTACCTTGCAAGGGGATCATTCAGATACGCAGTATTTT. The encoded protein is CASTLQGDHSDTQYF.

V gene TRBV5-5 combines with J gene TRBJ2-7, with 10 bases lining up with TRBD1. The CDR3 has 16 amino acids. Per germline, CDR1 SGHKS and CDR2 YYEKEE (reference sequence). V lost 0 bases and J lost 5; bases outside the gene matches: 8. CDR3 region: CASSLAAGTGVDEQYF. Here the CDR3 DNA reads TGTGCCAGCAGCTTGGCAGCCGGGACAGGGGTGGACGAGCAGTACTTC.

V and J are TRBV29-1 and TRBJ2-5, with 15 bases aligning to TRBD2. With 3 bases clipped from V and 5 bases from J, the junction kept 7 bases outside the gene matches. Looked up from germline, CDR1 is SQVTM and CDR2 is ANQGSEA. The CDR3 is 16 amino acids. CDR3 DNA: TGCAGCGTTGATTCGGGACTAGCGGGAGGAGGGGAGACCCAGTACTTC. Amino acids: CSVDSGLAGGGETQYF.

V is TRBV2 and J is TRBJ1-6, with 9 bases aligning to TRBD1. CDR1 SNHLY and CDR2 FYNNEI come from the germline V gene. V shed 5 bases, J shed 6 bases, and the junction held 5 bases outside the gene matches. The CDR3 loop spans 15 amino acids. The CDR3 coding sequence is TGTGCCAGCAGTTACCGGGACAGGGCTAATTCACCCCTCCACTTT. It is translated as CASSYRDRANSPLHF.

The rearrangement joins TRBV19 to TRBJ1-4; 8 bases are a match to TRBD1. The CDR3 has 13 amino acids. J gave up 5 bases and V 4 bases, and 0 bases lay outside the gene matches. CDR1 and CDR2 (germline): LNHDA, SQIVND (reference sequence). Written as DNA, the CDR3 is TGTGCCAGTAGTAGGGACAGGAATGAAAAACTGTTTTTT. It specifies CASSRDRNEKLFF.

This chain uses TRBV6-1 with TRBJ2-7; 7 bases map to TRBD1. CDR3 length: 14 amino acids. J was trimmed by 3 bases and V by 3 bases; bases with no gene match: 5. CDR1 and CDR2 (germline): MNHNS, SASEGT. CDR3 residues: CASSDRGNDYEQYF. In DNA, the CDR3 is TGTGCCAGCAGTGACAGGGGGAATGACTACGAGCAGTACTTC.

This rearrangement joins TRBV7-9 to TRBJ2-2; tentatively, D is TRBD2 (5 bases). The length of the CDR3 is 15 residues. Germline V gene sequence: CDR1 SEHNR, CDR2 FQNEAQ (reference sequence). V gave up 6 bases and J gave up 3 bases, with 14 bases separating them. In DNA form, the CDR3 reads TGTGCCAGCAGTTTTATTTCAGCGGACACCGGGGAGCTGTTTTTT. As protein: CASSFISADTGELFF.